The entry that follows covers one T cell receptor beta chain sequence. Its cognate antigen is unknown. CDR3 length equals 13 residues. Germline V gene lookup returns CDR1 SGHTA and CDR2 FQGTGA. V lost 5 bases, J lost 7 bases, and 12 bases lay in between. A single heparinised blood sample, averaging about 100 mL, was obtained per donor. Every isolated RNA sample was fully reverse transcribed, so sequencing captured expressed TCRB transcripts. Sequenced naive, central memory and regulatory T cell samples produced an average of roughly 3.9 million reads. Assay used: immunoSEQ multiplex PCR; TCRdb lists only in-frame clones, some missing. The sample lists 240,000 or so clones, around 20% occurring once. The data were taken from a study of beta chain features in type 1 diabetes. General study points: Moderate but significant shortening of TCRB CDR3s was recorded in all four CD4+ subsets from Type 1 diabetes patients. Shorter templates might be favored by PCR, equally in patients and controls.

This clonotype was sampled from a woman in her forties with type 1 diabetes. This chain joins TRBV7-3 and TRBJ2-1; D unresolved. The sequencing input was naive CD4+ T cells from blood. The CDR3: CASSPREANEQFF. The CDR3 coding sequence is TGTGCCAGCAGCCCCCGAGAAGCGAATGAGCAGTTCTTC.